This TCR beta chain was identified during a study of regulatory T cells. Study results and limitations: CD3G-deficient patients' regulatory T cells showed reduced Shannon diversity versus autologous conventional CD4+ and control regulatory cells. Treg repertoire restriction varied and was strongest in the two most severe patients.

Patients, 2 to 39 years old, had expanded memory T-cell proportions. The ends lost 0 bases at V and 4 bases at J; junction bases unmatched: 13. Germline V CDR1 and CDR2: MGHRA, YSYEKL. This CDR3 has 18 residues. The primer mix had 52 TRBV and 13 TRBJ primers. Method: immunoSEQ multiplex PCR; TCRdb's copy keeps in-frame clones and lacks some. Of fewer than 3,500 clones listed, 90% to 95% are singletons. Concerning this clone itself: Its specificity is not known.

The clonotype comes from a person aged 18 to 35 with CD3G deficiency. V is TRBV4-1 and J is TRBJ2-5, with 8 positions matching TRBD1. The sequenced sample was CD4+ Tregs sorted from blood. The CDR3 is CASSQEMSHRGDSETQYF. CDR3 bases: TGCGCCAGCAGCCAAGAAATGAGTCACAGGGGGGATTCAGAGACCCAGTACTTC.